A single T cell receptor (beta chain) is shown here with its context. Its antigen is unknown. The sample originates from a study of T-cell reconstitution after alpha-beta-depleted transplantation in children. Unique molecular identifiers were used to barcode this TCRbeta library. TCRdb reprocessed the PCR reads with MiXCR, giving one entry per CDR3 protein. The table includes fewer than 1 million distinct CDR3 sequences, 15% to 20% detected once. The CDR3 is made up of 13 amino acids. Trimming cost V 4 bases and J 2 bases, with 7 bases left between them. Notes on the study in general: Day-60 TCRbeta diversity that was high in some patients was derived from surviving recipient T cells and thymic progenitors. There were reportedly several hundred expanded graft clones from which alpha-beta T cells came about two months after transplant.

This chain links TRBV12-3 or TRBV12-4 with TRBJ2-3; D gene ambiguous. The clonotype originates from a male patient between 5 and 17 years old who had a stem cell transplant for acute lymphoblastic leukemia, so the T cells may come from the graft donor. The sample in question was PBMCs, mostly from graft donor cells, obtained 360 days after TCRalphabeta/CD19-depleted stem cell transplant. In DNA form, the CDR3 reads TGTGCCAGCAGTTCCTATACCACAGATACGCAGTATTTT. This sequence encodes CASSSYTTDTQYF.